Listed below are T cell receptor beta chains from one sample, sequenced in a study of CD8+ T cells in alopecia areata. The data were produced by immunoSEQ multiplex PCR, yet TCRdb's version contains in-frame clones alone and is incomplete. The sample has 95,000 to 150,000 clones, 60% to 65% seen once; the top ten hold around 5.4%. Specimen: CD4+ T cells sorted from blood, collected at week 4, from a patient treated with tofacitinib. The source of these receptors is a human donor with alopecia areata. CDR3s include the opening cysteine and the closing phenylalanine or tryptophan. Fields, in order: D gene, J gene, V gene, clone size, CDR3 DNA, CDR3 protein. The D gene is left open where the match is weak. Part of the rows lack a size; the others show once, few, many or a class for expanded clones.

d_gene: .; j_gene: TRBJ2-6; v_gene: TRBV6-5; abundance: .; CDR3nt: TGTGCCAGCAGCCCACACAGGGCTGGGGCCAACGTCCTGACTTTC; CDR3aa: CASSPHRAGANVLTF
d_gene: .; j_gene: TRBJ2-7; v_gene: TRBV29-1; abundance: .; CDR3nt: TGCAGCGTGGCCGAGCAGTACTTC; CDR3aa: CSVAEQYF
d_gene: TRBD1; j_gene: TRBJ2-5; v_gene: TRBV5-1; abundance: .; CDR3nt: TGCGCCAGCAGCTTGCACAGGGGGGATGGAGAGACCCAGTACTTC; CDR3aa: CASSLHRGDGETQYF
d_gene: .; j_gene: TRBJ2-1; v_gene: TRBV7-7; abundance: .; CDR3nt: TGTGCCAGCAGCTTAGCTCAGGGTTACAATGAGCAGTTCTTC; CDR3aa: CASSLAQGYNEQFF
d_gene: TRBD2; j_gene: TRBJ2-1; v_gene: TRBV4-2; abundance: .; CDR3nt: TGTGCCAGCAGCCAAGGTAGCGGAGAGCGGGGGACGAATGAGCAGTTCTTC; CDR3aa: CASSQGSGERGTNEQFF
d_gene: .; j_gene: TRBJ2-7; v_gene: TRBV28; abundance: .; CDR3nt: TGTGCCAGCAGTTATCAGGGGAACTACGAGCAGTACTTC; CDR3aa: CASSYQGNYEQYF
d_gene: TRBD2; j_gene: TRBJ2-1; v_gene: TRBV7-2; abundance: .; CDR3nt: TGTGCCAGCAACCCCTATGGTCTAGCGGGAGGAGTTGAGCAGTTCTTC; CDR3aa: CASNPYGLAGGVEQFF
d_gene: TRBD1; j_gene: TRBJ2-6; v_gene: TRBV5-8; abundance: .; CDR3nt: TGTGCCAGCAGCTTGGACAGGGGCTCTGGGGCCAACGTCCTGACTTTC; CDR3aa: CASSLDRGSGANVLTF
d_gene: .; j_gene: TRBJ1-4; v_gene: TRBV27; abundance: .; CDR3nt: TGTGCCAGCAGGAGAATAACAGGGTTTCTAGGCGAAAAACTGTTTTTT; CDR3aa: CASRRITGFLGEKLFF
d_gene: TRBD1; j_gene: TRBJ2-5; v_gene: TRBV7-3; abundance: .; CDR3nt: TGTGCCAGCAGCATCCGGGACAGAGAGACCCAGTACTTC; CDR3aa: CASSIRDRETQYF
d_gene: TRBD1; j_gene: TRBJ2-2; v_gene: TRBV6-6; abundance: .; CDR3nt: TGTGCCAGCAGTTACCAGGGGGACCCCACCGGGGAGCTGTTTTTT; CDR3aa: CASSYQGDPTGELFF
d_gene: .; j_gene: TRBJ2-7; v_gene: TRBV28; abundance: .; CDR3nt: TGTGCCAGCAGGCTAGACAGCTACGAGCAGTACTTC; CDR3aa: CASRLDSYEQYF
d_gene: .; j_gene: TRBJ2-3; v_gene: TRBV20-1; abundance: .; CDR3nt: TGCAGTGCCGCTAGCACAGATACGCAGTATTTT; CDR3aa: CSAASTDTQYF
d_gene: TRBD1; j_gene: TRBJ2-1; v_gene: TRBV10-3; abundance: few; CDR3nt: TGTGCCATCAGGGAGACAGGGAACAATGAGCAGTTCTTC; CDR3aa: CAIRETGNNEQFF
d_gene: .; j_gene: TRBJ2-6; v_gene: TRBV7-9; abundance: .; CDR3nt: TGTGCCAGCAGACTTACCCCAGATTCAGGGGCCAACGTCCTGACTTTC; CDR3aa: CASRLTPDSGANVLTF
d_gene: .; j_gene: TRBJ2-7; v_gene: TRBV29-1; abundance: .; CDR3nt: TGCAGCGTTGAAGTGACGGGAAGGCACGAGCAGTACTTC; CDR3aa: CSVEVTGRHEQYF
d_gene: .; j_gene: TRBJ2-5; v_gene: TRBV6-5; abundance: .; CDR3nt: TGTGCCAGCAGAGGTGGGAACCAAGAGACCCAGTACTTC; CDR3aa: CASRGGNQETQYF
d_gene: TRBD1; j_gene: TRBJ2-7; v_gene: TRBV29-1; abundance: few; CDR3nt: TGCAGCGTTGTCCGGGACAGTTCCTCCTACGAGCAGTACTTC; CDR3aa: CSVVRDSSSYEQYF
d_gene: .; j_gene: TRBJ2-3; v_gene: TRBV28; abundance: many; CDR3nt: TGTGCCAGCAGTCCGATGGGGCGGACAGATACGCAGTATTTT; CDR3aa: CASSPMGRTDTQYF
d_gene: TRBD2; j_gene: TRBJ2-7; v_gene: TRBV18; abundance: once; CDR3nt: TGTGCCAGCTCACCCGGCGGGAGGTCGCACGAGCAGTACTTC; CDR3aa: CASSPGGRSHEQYF
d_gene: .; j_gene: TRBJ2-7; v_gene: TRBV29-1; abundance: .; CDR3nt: TGCAGCGCCAGGACGGTCTCCTACGAGCAGTACTTC; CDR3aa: CSARTVSYEQYF
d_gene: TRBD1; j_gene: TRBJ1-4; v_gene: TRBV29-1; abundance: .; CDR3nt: TGCAGCGTTTCCCGACAGGGGGCGCAGAAACTGTTTTTT; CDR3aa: CSVSRQGAQKLFF
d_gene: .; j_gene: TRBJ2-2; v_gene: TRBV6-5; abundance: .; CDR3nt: TGTGCCAGCAGAAATACGCGGGAGCTGTTTTTT; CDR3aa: CASRNTRELFF
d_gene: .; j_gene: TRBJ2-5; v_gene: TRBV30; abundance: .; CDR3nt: TGTGCCTGGGGATTAAATGGCAGGGGACCAGAGACCCAGTACTTC; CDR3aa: CAWGLNGRGPETQYF
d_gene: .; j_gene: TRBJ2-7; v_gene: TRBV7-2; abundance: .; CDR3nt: TGTGCCAGCAGCTTTTCCAGGTCCTACGAGCAGTACTTC; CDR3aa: CASSFSRSYEQYF
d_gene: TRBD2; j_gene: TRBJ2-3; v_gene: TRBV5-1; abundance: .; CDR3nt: TGCGCCAGCAGCTTGGGAATAGCGGGAGATCAGTATTTT; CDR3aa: CASSLGIAGDQYF
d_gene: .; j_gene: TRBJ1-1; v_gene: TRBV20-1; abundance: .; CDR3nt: TGCAGTGCGCTACGGAACACTGAAGCTTTCTTT; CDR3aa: CSALRNTEAFF
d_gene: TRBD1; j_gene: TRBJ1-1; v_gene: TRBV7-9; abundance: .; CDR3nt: TGTGCCAGCAGCTTGGGGACAGTGAACACTGAAGCTTTCTTT; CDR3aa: CASSLGTVNTEAFF
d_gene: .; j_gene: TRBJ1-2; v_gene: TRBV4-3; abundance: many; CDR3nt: TGCGCCAGCAGCCAAGACACAAGCAGGGTCTACACCTTC; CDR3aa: CASSQDTSRVYTF
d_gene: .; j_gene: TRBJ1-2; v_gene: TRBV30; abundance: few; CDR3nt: TGTGCCTGGAGTGGGAGATCCGACGGGTCGGGCAGTTATGGCTACACCTTC; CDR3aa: CAWSGRSDGSGSYGYTF
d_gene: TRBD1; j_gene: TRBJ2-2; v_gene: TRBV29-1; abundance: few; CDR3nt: TGCAGCGCGTGGGACAGGAACACCGGGGAGCTGTTTTTT; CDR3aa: CSAWDRNTGELFF
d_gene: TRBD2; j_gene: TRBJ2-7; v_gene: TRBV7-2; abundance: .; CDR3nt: TGTGCCAGCAGCTTAGACGCCGGGAGGGACGAGCAGTACTTC; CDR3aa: CASSLDAGRDEQYF
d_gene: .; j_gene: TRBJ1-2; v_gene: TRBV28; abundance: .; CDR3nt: TGTGCCAGCAGCCCCGCGGGGAACTATGGCTACACCTTC; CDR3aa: CASSPAGNYGYTF
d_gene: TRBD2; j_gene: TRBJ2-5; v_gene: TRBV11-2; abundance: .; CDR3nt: TGTGCCAGCTGTCCACTAGCGGGGGGGCTAGAGACCCAGTACTTC; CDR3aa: CASCPLAGGLETQYF
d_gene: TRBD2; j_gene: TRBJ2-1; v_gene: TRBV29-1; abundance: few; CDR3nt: TGCAGCGTTGGAGGGACTAGCGGGAGGAGGGATGAGCAGTTCTTC; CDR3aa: CSVGGTSGRRDEQFF
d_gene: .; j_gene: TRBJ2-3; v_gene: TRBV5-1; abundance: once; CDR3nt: TGCGCCAGCAGCGGTTCGTCAGATACGCAGTATTTT; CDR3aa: CASSGSSDTQYF
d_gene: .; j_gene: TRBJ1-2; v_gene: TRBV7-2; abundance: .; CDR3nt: TGTGCCAGGAGGGCGGAGGACGGCTATGGCTACACCTTC; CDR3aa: CARRAEDGYGYTF
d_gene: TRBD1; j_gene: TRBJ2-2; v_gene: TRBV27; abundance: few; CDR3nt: TGTGCCAGCAGCTTAGAGATAGGGACAGGACTTGTCACCGGGGAGCTGTTTTTT; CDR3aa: CASSLEIGTGLVTGELFF
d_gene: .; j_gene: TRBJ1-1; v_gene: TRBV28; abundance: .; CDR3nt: TGTGCCAGCAGTTTAATCACTGAAGCTTTCTTT; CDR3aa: CASSLITEAFF
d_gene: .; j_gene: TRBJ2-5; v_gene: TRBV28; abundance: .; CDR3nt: TGTGCCAGCAGTTTATCGGGGGACACCCAAGAGACCCAGTACTTC; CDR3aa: CASSLSGDTQETQYF
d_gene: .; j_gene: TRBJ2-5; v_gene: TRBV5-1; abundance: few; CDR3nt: TGCGCCAGCAGCGGACAAGAGACCCAGTACTTC; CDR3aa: CASSGQETQYF
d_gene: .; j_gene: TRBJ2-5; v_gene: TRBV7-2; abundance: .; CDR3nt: TGTGCCAGCAGCCGGATTATGGGCGGGGAGACCCAGTACTTC; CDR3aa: CASSRIMGGETQYF
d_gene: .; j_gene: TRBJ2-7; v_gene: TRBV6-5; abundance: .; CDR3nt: TGTGCCAGCAGTTACGAAGGGTACGAGCAGTACTTC; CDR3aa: CASSYEGYEQYF
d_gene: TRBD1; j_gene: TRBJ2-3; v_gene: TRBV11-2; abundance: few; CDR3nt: TGTGCCAGCAGCTTGACAGGGGGCACAGATACGCAGTATTTT; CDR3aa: CASSLTGGTDTQYF
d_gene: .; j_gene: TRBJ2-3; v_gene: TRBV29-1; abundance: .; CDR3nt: TGCAGCGTTGAGTTGGCAGGAGATACGCAGTATTTT; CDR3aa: CSVELAGDTQYF
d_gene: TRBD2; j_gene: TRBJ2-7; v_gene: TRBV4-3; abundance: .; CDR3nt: TGCGCCAGCAGCCTCCCTCCGCGGGAGACCTACGAGCAGTACTTC; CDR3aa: CASSLPPRETYEQYF
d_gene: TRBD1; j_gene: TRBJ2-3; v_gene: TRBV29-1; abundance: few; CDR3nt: TGCAGCCTGGACAGGGGTACAGATACGCAGTATTTT; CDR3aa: CSLDRGTDTQYF
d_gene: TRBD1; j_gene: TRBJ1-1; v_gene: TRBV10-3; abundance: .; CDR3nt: TGTGCCATCACCAGAGACAGGGAGGGAACTGAAGCTTTCTTT; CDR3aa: CAITRDREGTEAFF
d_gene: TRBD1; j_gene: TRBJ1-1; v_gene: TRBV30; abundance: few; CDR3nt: TGTGCCTGGAGTCAGGGACAGCTGAACACTGAAGCTTTCTTT; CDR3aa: CAWSQGQLNTEAFF